This T cell receptor beta chain is drawn from a study of cytomegalovirus exposure and HLA in healthy donors. Looking at the study overall: Later analysis reported that the roughly 120 validation repertoires shared the platform of the roughly 630 first-cohort repertoires.

Germline V gene data show CDR1 as MRHNA and CDR2 as SNTAGT. The ends lost 10 bases at V and 7 bases at J; junction bases unmatched: 15. The CDR3 is 15 amino acids. Data came from immunoSEQ multiplex PCR; TCRdb stores just in-frame clones and leaves some out. The top ten clones hold 2.5% to 3.5% of a sample with around 150,000 clones, 88% of them seen once. Material: PBMCs. The rearrangement links TRBV6-4 to TRBJ2-2, with TRBD2 matching over 7 bases. This sequence was found in a man between 18 and 29 years old in good health and CMV-seronegative. The CDR3 loop reads CATSGGAGSGGELFF. The CDR3 region has the DNA TGTGCCACCTCGGGAGGAGCGGGAAGTGGCGGGGAGCTGTTTTTT.